This T cell receptor beta chain was recovered during a study of blood T cell repertoires in COVID-19. Germline V gene lookup returns CDR1 SGHNT and CDR2 YYREEE (reference sequence). The CDR3 has 15 amino acids. The ends lost 3 bases at V and 6 bases at J; junction bases unmatched: 11. Repertoires were generated with immunoSEQ multiplex PCR, while TCRdb's copy carries only in-frame clones and drops some. The profile covers about 130,000 clones, with approximately 70% appearing a single time and under 2.5% taken by the ten largest. Material for sequencing was peripheral blood. The chain employs TRBV5-4 and TRBJ1-2, with TRBD1 identical over 7 bases. The source is a woman in her 70s with acute or convalescent COVID-19. CDR3 protein: CASSSRQGRYHGYTF. Written as DNA, the CDR3 is TGTGCCAGCAGCTCCAGACAGGGTAGATATCATGGCTACACCTTC.